This T cell receptor beta chain came from a study of shared clonotypes between healthy human individuals (dated by TCRdb to the early 2020s). The study in broad terms: The cohort comprised two women and a few men aged 18 to 49 years. For each donor, CD4 naive and CD4 memory were each run on three plates, CD8 naive on two plates, and CD8 memory on one plate. To estimate repertoire size and how much clonotype sharing occurs between individuals, the study deeply sequenced the blood TCR repertoires of roughly 5 healthy adults. Libraries were prepared and TCR repertoires were sequenced by different laboratories using diverse techniques, in order to increase sequencing depth and limit assay-specific biases. Per donor, leukapheresis produced somewhere between about 0.94 and 9 billion PBMCs. Broad study findings and their caveats: Incomplete sequencing was indicated by rarefaction of sorted-subset datasets, despite the large sequencing depth. Pairwise subsampling indicated that sequencing depth was expected to affect the degree of clonotype sharing among donors. Across a few donors, roughly 5% of naive CD4, approximately 3.6% of naive CD8, approximately 2.5% of memory CD4, and about 0.44% of memory CD8 clonotypes were shared. Clonotypes shared by all four sorted-subset donors showed higher generation probabilities than non-shared clonotypes. Because the study included only a small number of donors, the genetic and exposure-history diversity represented was limited. Sampling was limited to blood, and TCR repertoires in tissue likely differ from TCR repertoires in blood. Estimated clonotype richness was generally larger for naive than for memory subsets.

Concerning this clone: What antigen it recognizes has not been identified. Within one base of it there is no much larger clone, and no base qualities were kept.

TCR CDR3 regions were amplified from genomic DNA by multiplex PCR using the deep immunoSEQ assay. Extracted genomic DNA from each cell subset was distributed evenly across all wells of several immunoSEQ 96-well plates, and each plate was treated as a replicate. For sorted subsets, roughly 200 ng of genomic DNA, equivalent to tens of thousands of T cell genomes, went into each replicate PCR. Purified libraries were measured with a Qubit 3.0 fluorometer, size-checked on a Bioanalyzer 2100, and measured again with the KAPA Library Quantification kit. Each immunoSEQ 96-well plate was sequenced on its own single-read 150-cycle Illumina NextSeq 550 flow cell. Per the original workflow: Because the immunoSEQ output held only junctional sequences and lacked quality scores, the filtering could not match the filtering applied to full-length reads. Sequences were annotated with PyIR, a Python wrapper for IgBLAST v1.9, and V/J genes and CDR3 were assigned using IMGT germline references. Reads were filtered out if the reads had weak V/J assignments (E-value above 1e-6), no CDR3, stop codons, out-of-frame junctions, or ambiguous translated residues. A V3J clonotype was defined by an identical inferred V gene, J gene, and CDR3 amino acid sequence. Percentage overlap between repertoires was calculated by dividing the number of shared unique clonotypes by the size of the smaller repertoire. Richness of each repertoire was evaluated using RTK rarefaction, the Chao1 estimator, and Recon v2.1 estimates of unobserved clonotypes. Generation probabilities for all TCRbeta clonotypes obtained by the gDNA method from a few donors were computed using OLGA. Here the immuneACCESS table is served through TCRdb, limited to in-frame sequences with V and J called. Missing clones are a known gap in these copies; in checked studies unresolved V genes cover under half, and the rest lacks a known reason. Clone size and V and J calls were adopted from that table, with D and trimming inferred from the DNA. This sample holds about 2.4 million clones; roughly 93% were observed only once. 0.36% of the sample lies in the top ten.

The donors were healthy, HIV-negative adults with no recently reported acute infections or vaccinations. All donors were Caucasian adults living in Nashville, Tennessee, USA. CD4+ T cells were enriched through magnetic negative selection, after which naive cells were positively selected on CD45RA and the remaining negative fraction served as the memory subset. Blood was collected by leukapheresis, and PBMCs were isolated by Ficoll-Histopaque density gradient centrifugation and then cryopreserved in liquid nitrogen vapor phase. Purity and quantity of every magnetically sorted T cell population were checked by analytical flow cytometry. Genomic DNA was isolated from each sorted fraction and quantified by UV absorbance on a Nanodrop 2000c. The CDR1 and CDR2 encoded by the germline V gene are SGHVS and FQNEAQ. The CDR3 contains 16 residues, cysteine and phenylalanine counted. Here the CDR3 DNA is all that survives: 48 bases in frame from base 1. V is pared back by 3 bases and J by 0 bases, with 12 bases lying between the germline termini.

Sequencing was done on a sample of naive CD4+ T cells from PBMCs. Interpreted using the paper, the cell subset or site label stands for: CD45RA+ positively selected. The sequence derives from a man between 18 and 29 years old in good health. Some clones in this sample may be carry-over from other donors' samples. The rearrangement joined TRBV7-8 to TRBJ2-1; TRBD2 might be the D gene, on 6 matching bases. The DNA sequence is given as TGTGCCAGCAGCTTGTTTACGGGAGCCTCCTACAATGAGCAGTTCTTC. This is translated as CASSLFTGASYNEQFF.